This T cell receptor (beta chain) appears in the sequencing data of a study of T cell repertoires and HLA-DP antigens (dated by TCRdb to between 2017 and 2018). For the study in its entirety: Using HeLa cells transduced to present allogeneic HLA-DP, the study set up an in vitro model of CD4+ T cell alloreactivity. Average DNA input was roughly 220 ng for sorted CD137+CD4+ samples, compared with about 1,100 ng for pre-culture CD4+ samples. Of the three donors, two were male and one was female, and their ages ranged from the 18-to-29 age band up to the 60-to-69 age band. The two alloantigens modelled structurally similar versus dissimilar alloantigens, differing from self at one and more than nine peptide-binding groove amino acids, respectively. The full study reports these points: Sorted CD137+ cells showed similar clonality against both alloantigens (approximately 0.37), much higher than the clonality of pre-culture samples (roughly 0.037). Separate analysis of naive and memory CD4+ repertoires was not performed. Clones undetected before culture had an average cumulative frequency of about 35% against one allele versus approximately 54% against the other. The study was limited by having only three donors, by relying on a non-physiological HeLa antigen-presenting system, and by using total CD4+ responder cells.

As concerns this clone: There is no known antigen for this receptor. No quality values exist for individual bases; no much larger clone is one base distant.

The immunoSEQ multiplex PCR, with forward primers for 54 TRBV segments and reverse primers for 13 TRBJ segments, was used to amplify TCRB CDR3 regions. Pre-culture CD4+ samples were sequenced at deep resolution, targeting hundreds of thousands of T cell genomes. Sequencing of the amplicons was done on an Illumina HiSeq System, giving 87 bp reads that spanned the CDR3. The authors' analysis ran thus. PCR and sequencing errors in the reads were corrected, and CDR3 regions were defined by aligning to IMGT reference sequences. Template and unique rearrangement counts were estimated using synthetic template pools. Clonality was calculated as 1 minus Pielou's evenness. Richness was estimated with the Daley-Smith estimator. Morisita's index served as the measure of repertoire overlap. Clones present in cultured samples but not detected in the pre-culture repertoire of the same donor were defined as low-abundance clones. Held by TCRdb, this immuneACCESS table contains in-frame sequences only and omits some clones. Under half of the omission traces to an unresolved V gene where checked; the cause of the rest is unknown. The DNA gave D and trimming, while V, J and clone size come from that table. The sample table lists around 100,000 clones, 80% to 95% of them with a count of one. The leading ten clones occupy under 0.35% of the sample.

Counted from cysteine to phenylalanine, this CDR3 has 15 amino acids. CDR3 DNA only is kept here, 45 bases in frame from base 1. Reading the germline V gene gives CDR1 MDHEN and CDR2 SYDVKM. Trimmed from V: 6 bases; trimmed from J: 1 base; junction bases lacking a gene match: 2. Magnetic bead negative selection was used to isolate untouched CD4+ T cells from Ficoll-separated PBMC, with purity averaging nearly 98%. Untouched CD4+ T cells were isolated from Ficoll-separated PBMC with magnetic beads, reaching about 97.7% purity with negligible CD8+ contamination. Peripheral blood mononuclear cells came from the buffy coats of a few healthy blood donors, who served as the study's donors. Each of the three donors was CMV seronegative. Genomic DNA was extracted with the DNeasy Blood & Tissue Kit. Genomic DNA from sorted CD137+CD4+ cells and from pre-culture CD4+ baseline samples of each subject was subjected to TCRB sequencing.

Sequenced input: CD4+ T cells from PBMCs. The chain was built from TRBV28 and TRBJ2-1; the central 11 bases match TRBD2. The TCR comes from a woman between 18 and 29 years old in good health and CMV-seronegative. The CDR3 sequence is CASRVAGGSYNEQFF. The sequenced DNA is TGTGCCAGCAGGGTAGCGGGAGGGTCCTACAATGAGCAGTTCTTC.